This T cell receptor beta chain is drawn from a study of radiotherapy plus CTLA-4 blockade in lung cancer (dated by TCRdb to the late 2010s). As for the study more broadly: Among the enrolled patients, about 19% had an objective response, and around 31% reached disease control.

The CDR3, cysteine through phenylalanine, is 15 amino acids long. Only CDR3 DNA is held: 45 bases, read in frame from base 1. Trimming takes 1 base from V and 8 bases from J, and the germline ends sit 13 bases apart. As encoded in the germline V gene, CDR1 is SGHRS while CDR2 is YFSETQ. A note on this clone: Its antigen remains unidentified. No base quality values were provided; no much bigger clone lies one nucleotide off.

The study evaluated CTLA-4 blockade (ipilimumab) given together with focal radiation therapy in patients who had chemo-refractory metastatic non-small-cell lung cancer. What the study reported, not specific to this receptor: The strongest predictors of response were reported to be early dynamic shifts in blood T cell clones along with a rise in serum interferon-beta following radiation. TCR clones derived from tumors expanded in peripheral blood after treatment with radiotherapy and ipilimumab.

Libraries came from the immunoSEQ multiplex PCR assay. TCRdb took over this immuneACCESS table, retaining in-frame rearrangements with V and J assigned. Such tables are incomplete; in checked studies, under half of the missing clones stem from an unresolved V gene, and the remainder is unexplained. The sample includes about 60,000 clones, with 77% observed a single time. The ten largest clones capture around 4.2% of the sample. Specimen: peripheral blood, collected from a patient treated with radiotherapy plus ipilimumab. The origin of this receptor is a human donor with non-small cell lung cancer who had a partial response to radiotherapy plus ipilimumab. This sequence uses TRBV5-1 and TRBJ1-6; the D region possibly corresponds to TRBD1 (5 bases align). The sequenced DNA is TGCGCCAGCAGCTTGCTTTTCGGGGGAGATTCACCCCTCCACTTT. Its translation is CASSLLFGGDSPLHF.